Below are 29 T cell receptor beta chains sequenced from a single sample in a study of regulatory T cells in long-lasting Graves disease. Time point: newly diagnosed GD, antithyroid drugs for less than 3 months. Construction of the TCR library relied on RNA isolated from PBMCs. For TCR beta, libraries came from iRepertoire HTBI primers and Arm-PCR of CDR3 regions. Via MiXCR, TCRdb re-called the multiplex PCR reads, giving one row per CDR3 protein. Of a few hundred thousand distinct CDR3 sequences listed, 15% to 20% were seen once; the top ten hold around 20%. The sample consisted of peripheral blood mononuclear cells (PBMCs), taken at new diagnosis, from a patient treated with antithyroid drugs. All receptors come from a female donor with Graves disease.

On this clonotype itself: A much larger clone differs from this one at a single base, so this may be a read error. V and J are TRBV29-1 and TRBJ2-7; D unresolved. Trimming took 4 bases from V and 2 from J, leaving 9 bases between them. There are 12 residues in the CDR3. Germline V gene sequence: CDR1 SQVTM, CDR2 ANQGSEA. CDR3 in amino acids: CSVVWQTYEQYF. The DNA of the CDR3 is TGCAGCGTTGTATGGCAGACCTACGAGCAGTACTTC.

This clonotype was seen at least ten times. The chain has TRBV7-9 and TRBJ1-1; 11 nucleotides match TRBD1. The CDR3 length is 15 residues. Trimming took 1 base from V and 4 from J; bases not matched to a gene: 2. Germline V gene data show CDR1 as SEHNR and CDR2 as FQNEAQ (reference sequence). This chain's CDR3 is CASSLGDRGGTEAFF. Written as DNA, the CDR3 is TGTGCCAGCAGCTTAGGGGACAGGGGGGGCACTGAAGCTTTCTTT. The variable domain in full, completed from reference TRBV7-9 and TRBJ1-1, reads DTGVSQNPRHKITKRGQNVTFRCDPISEHNRLYWYRQTLGQGPEFLTYFQNEAQLEKSRLLSDRFSAERPKGSFSTLEIQRTEQGDSAMYLCASSLGDRGGTEAFFGQGTRLTVV.

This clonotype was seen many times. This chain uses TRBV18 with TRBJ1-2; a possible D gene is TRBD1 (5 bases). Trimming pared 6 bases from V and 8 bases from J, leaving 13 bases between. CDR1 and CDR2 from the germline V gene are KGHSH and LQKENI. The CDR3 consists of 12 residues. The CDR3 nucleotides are TGTGCCAGCTCCCCAGCCAGGGACGGCTACACCTTC. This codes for CASSPARDGYTF.

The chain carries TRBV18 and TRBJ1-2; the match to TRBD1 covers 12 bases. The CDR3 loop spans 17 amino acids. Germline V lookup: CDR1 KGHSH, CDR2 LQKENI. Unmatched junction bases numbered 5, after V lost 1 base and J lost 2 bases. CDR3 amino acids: CASSPQPGQGANYGYTF. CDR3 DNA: TGTGCCAGCTCACCACAACCGGGACAGGGGGCGAACTATGGCTACACCTTC.

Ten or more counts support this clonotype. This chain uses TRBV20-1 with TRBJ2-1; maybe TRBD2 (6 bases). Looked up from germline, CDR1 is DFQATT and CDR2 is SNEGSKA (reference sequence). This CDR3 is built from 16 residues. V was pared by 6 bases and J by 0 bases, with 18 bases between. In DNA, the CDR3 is TGCAGTGCGTGGCCGGGCGGGGTAAGCTCCTACAATGAGCAGTTCTTC. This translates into CSAWPGGVSSYNEQFF.

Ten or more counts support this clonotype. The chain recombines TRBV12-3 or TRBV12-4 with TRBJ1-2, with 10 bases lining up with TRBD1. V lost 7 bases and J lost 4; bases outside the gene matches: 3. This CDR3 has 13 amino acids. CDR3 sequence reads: CASTRTGGYGYTF. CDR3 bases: TGTGCCAGCACCAGGACAGGGGGCTATGGCTACACCTTC.

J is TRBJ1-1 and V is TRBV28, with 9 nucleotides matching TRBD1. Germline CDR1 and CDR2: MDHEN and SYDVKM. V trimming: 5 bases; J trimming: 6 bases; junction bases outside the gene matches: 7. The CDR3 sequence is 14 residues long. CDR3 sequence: CASSTIWTGAEAFF. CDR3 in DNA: TGTGCCAGCAGTACTATATGGACAGGGGCTGAAGCTTTCTTT.

CDR3 DNA: TGTGCCAGCCGGGGTAGCGGGAGGGCCGTACATGAGCAGTTCTTC. Amino acids: CASRGSGRAVHEQFF. This chain uses TRBV2 with TRBJ2-1; TRBD2 matches at 11 bases. This CDR3 has 15 amino acids. V gave up 8 bases and J gave up 8 bases; unmatched junction bases: 11. Germline V CDR1 and CDR2: SNHLY, FYNNEI.

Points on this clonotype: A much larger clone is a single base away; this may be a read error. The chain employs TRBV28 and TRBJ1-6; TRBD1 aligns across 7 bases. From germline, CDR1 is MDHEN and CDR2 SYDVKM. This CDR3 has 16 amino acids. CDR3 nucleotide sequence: TGTGCCAGCAGACCCAGGGGGGTGGCCTATAATTTACCCCTCCACTTT. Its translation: CASRPRGVAYNLPLHF.

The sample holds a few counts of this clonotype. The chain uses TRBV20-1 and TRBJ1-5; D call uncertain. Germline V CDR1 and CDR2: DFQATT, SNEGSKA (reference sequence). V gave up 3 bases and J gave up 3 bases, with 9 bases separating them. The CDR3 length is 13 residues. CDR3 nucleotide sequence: TGCAGTGCTAGCGGAGACTTCAATCAGCCCCAGCATTTT. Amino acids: CSASGDFNQPQHF.

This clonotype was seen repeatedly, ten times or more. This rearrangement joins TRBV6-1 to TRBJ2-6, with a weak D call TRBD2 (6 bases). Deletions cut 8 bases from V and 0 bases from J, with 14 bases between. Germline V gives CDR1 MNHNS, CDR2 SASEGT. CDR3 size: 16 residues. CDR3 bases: TGTGCCAGCGGGACTTCCCGCAGCTCTGGGGCCAACGTCCTGACTTTC. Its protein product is CASGTSRSSGANVLTF.

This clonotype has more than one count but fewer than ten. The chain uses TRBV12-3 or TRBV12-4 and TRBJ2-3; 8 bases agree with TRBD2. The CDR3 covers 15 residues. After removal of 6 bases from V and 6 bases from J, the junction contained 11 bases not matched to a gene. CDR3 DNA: TGTGCCAGCAGCGTAGGGGGACTAGGGAGGGATACGCAGTATTTT. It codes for CASSVGGLGRDTQYF.

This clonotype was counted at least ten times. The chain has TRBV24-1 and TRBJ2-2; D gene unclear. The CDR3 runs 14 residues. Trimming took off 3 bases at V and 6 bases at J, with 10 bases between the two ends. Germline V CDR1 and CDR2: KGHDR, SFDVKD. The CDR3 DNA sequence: TGTGCCACCAGTGATCTGGGTCAGTCCGGGGAGCTGTTTTTT. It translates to CATSDLGQSGELFF.

The CDR3 bases are TGTGCCAGCAGCGTAGAGACAGGGCCGGGGGAGACCCAGTACTTC. Amino acids: CASSVETGPGETQYF. The genes are TRBV9 and TRBJ2-7; 7 bases are shared with TRBD1. The J call is uncertain, as TRBJ2-5 better fits the DNA end. This CDR3 has 15 residues. Germline V gene data show CDR1 as SGDLS and CDR2 as YYNGEE.

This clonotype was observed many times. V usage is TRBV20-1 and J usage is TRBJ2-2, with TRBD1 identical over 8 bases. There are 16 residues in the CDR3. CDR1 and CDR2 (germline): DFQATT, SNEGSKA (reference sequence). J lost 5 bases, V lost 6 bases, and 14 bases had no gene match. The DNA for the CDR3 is TGCAGTGCCCCCGACCCAGGGGGCGAAGGGACCGGGGAGCTGTTTTTT. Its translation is CSAPDPGGEGTGELFF.

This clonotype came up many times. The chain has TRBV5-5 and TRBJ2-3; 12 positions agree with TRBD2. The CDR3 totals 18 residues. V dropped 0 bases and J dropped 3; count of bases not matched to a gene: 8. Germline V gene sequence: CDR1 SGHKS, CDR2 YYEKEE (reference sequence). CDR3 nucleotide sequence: TGTGCCAGCAGCTTGGTTGTGACTAGCGGGAGAGGGACAGATACGCAGTATTTT. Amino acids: CASSLVVTSGRGTDTQYF. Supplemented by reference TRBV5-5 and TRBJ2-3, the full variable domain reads DAGVTQSPTHLIKTRGQQVTLRCSPISGHKSVSWYQQVLGQGPQFIFQYYEKEERGRGNFPDRFSARQFPNYSSELNVNALLLGDSALYLCASSLVVTSGRGTDTQYFGPGTRLTVL.

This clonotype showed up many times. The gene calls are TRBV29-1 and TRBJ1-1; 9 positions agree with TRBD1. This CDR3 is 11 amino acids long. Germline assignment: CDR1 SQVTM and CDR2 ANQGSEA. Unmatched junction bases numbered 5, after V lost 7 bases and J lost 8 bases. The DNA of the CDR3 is TGCAGCGGAGCGGGACAGGGAGAAGCTTTCTTT. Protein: CSGAGQGEAFF.

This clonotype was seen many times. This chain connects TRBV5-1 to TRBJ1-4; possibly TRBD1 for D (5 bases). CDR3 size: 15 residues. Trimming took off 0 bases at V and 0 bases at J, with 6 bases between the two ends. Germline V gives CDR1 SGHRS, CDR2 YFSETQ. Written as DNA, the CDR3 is TGCGCCAGCAGCTTGGGCAGGGCAACTAATGAAAAACTGTTTTTT. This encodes CASSLGRATNEKLFF. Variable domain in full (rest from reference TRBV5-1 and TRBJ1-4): KAGVTQTPRYLIKTRGQQVTLSCSPISGHRSVSWYQQTPGQGLQFLFEYFSETQRNKGNFPGRFSGRQFSNSRSEMNVSTLELGDSALYLCASSLGRATNEKLFFGSGTQLSVL.

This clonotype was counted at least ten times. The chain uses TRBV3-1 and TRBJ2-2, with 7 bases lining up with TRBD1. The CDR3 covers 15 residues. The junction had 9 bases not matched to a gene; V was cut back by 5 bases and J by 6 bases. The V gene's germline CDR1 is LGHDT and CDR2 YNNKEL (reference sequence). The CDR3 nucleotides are TGTGCCAGCAGCGATTACATCGGGACAGCCGGGGAGCTGTTTTTT. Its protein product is CASSDYIGTAGELFF.

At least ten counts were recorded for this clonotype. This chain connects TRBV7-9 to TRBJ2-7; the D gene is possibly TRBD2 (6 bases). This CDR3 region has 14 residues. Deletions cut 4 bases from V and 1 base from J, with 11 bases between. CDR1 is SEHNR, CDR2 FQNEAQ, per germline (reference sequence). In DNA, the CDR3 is TGTGCCAGCAGCTCGGACGGAGGGTCCTACGAGCAGTACTTC. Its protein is CASSSDGGSYEQYF.

The CDR3 coding sequence is TGTGCCAGCAGCTTAGAGGCCAAATACAATGAGCAGTTCTTC. Residues: CASSLEAKYNEQFF. The V gene is TRBV7-2, the J gene TRBJ2-1, with D uncertain. Deletions cut 1 base from V and 4 bases from J, with 8 bases between. The CDR3 is made up of 14 amino acids. CDR1 and CDR2 (germline): SGHTA, FQGNSA.

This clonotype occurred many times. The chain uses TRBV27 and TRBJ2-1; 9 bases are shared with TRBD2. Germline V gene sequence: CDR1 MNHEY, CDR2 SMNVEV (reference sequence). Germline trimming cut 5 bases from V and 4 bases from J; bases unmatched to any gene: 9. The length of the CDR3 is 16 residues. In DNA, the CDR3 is TGTGCCAGCAGTCCCGGACTAGCGAGGGCATACAATGAGCAGTTCTTC. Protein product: CASSPGLARAYNEQFF.

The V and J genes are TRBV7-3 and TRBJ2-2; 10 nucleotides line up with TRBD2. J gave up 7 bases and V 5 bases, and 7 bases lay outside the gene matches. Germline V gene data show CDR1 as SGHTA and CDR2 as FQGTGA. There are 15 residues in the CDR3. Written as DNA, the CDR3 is TGTGCCAGCAGCACAGCGGGAGGGGTGAGCGGGGAGCTGTTTTTT. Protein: CASSTAGGVSGELFF.

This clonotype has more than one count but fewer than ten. The CDR3: CASSQDPGRSSYNSPLHF. The CDR3 nucleotides read TGCGCCAGCAGCCAAGACCCGGGTCGGAGCTCCTATAATTCACCCCTCCACTTT. The chain carries TRBV4-1 and TRBJ1-6, with unresolved D. The CDR3 contains 18 residues. The V and J ends lost 0 bases and 0 bases respectively, with 12 bases between them. CDR1 MGHRA and CDR2 YSYEKL come from the germline V gene.

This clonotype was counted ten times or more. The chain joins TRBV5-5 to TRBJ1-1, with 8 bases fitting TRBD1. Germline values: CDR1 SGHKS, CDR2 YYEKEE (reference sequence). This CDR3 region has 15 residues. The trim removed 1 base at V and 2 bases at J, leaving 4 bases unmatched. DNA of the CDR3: TGTGCCAGCAGCTTGCTAGGACAGGGAAACACTGAAGCTTTCTTT. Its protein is CASSLLGQGNTEAFF.

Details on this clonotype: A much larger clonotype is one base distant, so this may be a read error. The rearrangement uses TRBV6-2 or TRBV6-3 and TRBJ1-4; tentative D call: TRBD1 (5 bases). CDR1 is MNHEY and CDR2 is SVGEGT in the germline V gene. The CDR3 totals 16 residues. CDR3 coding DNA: TGTGCCAGCAGTCCCCGGCCAGGGTGGGATAATGAAAAACCGTTTTTT. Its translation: CASSPRPGWDNEKPFF.

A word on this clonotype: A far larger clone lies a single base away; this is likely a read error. CDR3 DNA sequence: TGTGCCAGCAGCTTAGATCCCCAATCCTACGAGCATTACTTC. Translated: CASSLDPQSYEHYF. This chain connects TRBV11-3 to TRBJ2-7; unclear D gene. Per the germline V gene, CDR1 is SGHNT and CDR2 is YENEEA. CDR3 length equals 14 residues.

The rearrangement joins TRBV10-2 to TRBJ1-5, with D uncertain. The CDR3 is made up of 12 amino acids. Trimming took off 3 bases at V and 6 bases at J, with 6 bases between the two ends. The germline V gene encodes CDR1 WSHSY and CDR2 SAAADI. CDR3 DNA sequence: TGCGCCAGCAGTGAAGGGTTTCAGCCCCAGCATTTT. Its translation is CASSEGFQPQHF.

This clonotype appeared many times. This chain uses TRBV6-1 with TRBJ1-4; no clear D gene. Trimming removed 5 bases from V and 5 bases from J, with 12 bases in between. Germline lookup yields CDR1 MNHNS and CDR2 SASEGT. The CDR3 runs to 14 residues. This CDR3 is CASSRSSFNEKLFF. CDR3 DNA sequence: TGTGCCAGCAGTAGAAGTTCATTCAATGAAAAACTGTTTTTT.